The T cell receptor beta chain described here comes from a study of T-cell memory formation after mild COVID-19. The study's findings and limits: Pre-infection memory contained some responding clones, which suggested that cross-reactive memory had joined. Day 15 to 85 contracting clones showed balanced CD4/CD8; day 15 to 37 expanders favored CD4+.

Concerning this clonotype itself: Its cognate antigen is unknown.

CDR1 LNHNV and CDR2 YYDKDF come from the germline V gene (reference sequence). The V gene end was trimmed by 5 bases and the J gene end by 3 bases; junction bases not matched to a gene: 12. CDR3 size: 17 residues. TCRdb redid the calling of the 5' RACE reads with MiXCR, one entry per CDR3 protein. The data contain about 390,000 distinct CDR3 sequences, more than 15% of them seen just once; the ten biggest clones take up roughly 21%. The chain couples TRBV15 to TRBJ1-3; 8 positions match TRBD1. This receptor was obtained from a man in his late teens or twenties who had mild COVID-19 (a few samples of this study predate the infection). Cell type and time point are not known. The specimen was PBMCs or a T cell subset sorted from them (not recorded which). The CDR3 loop reads CATSPLAGGLIGNTIYF. CDR3 sequence (DNA): TGTGCCACCAGCCCCCTCGCAGGGGGCTTGATTGGAAACACCATATATTTT.